This T cell receptor beta chain stems from a study of cytotoxic CD8 clonotypes in ibrutinib-treated CLL. Study-wide results and caveats: The study found clonality rose at ibrutinib response, then fell toward baseline at progression.

This clone was found a few times. Its specificity is unknown. Clones were sequenced by immunoSEQ multiplex PCR, and TCRdb holds only the in-frame ones, with some missing. The table includes about 21,000 clones, over 75% detected once. The length of the CDR3 is 16 residues. Germline lookup yields CDR1 SGHAT and CDR2 FQNNGV. V was cut by 5 bases and J by 1 base, with 15 bases left in between. This clonotype originated in a human donor with chronic lymphocytic leukemia. This chain joins TRBV11-2 and TRBJ1-3; no clear D gene. The input for sequencing was PBMCs, taken before ibrutinib treatment. The CDR3 protein is CASSQASGFSGNTIYF. Written as DNA, the CDR3 is TGTGCCAGCAGCCAAGCGTCGGGTTTTTCTGGAAACACCATATATTTT.